Shown below are 22 T cell receptor beta chains from a single sample sequenced in a study of metastatic and nonmetastatic thyroid tumors. Patients were all untreated before their thyroid surgery. Using MiXCR, TCRdb reanalyzed the PCR reads. There are 20,000 to 25,000 clones in the sample; 20% to 25% occur only once, and about 12% lies in the top ten. The sequencing input was tumor tissue. The receptor source for this set is a female donor with papillary thyroid cancer or a benign thyroid nodule (not recorded which). Some clones in this sample may be carry-over from other donors' samples.

This chain uses TRBV11-2 with TRBJ2-2; possibly TRBD1 or TRBD2 for D (6 bases each). Trimming removed 4 bases at V and 1 base at J, with 10 bases between. CDR3 length: 15 amino acids. Germline CDR1 reads SGHAT; CDR2 reads FQNNGV. In nucleotides, the CDR3 is TGTGCCAGCAGCTCCGGAGGGGGGAACACCGGGGAGCTGTTTTTT. This encodes CASSSGGGNTGELFF.

This clone is labeled as medium-sized (0.01 to 0.1%). The chain links TRBV27 to TRBJ1-2, with D possibly TRBD1 on 5 matching bases. V lost 3 bases, J lost 7 bases, and 18 bases lay in between. The CDR3 has 15 amino acids. The germline V gene has CDR1 MNHEY and CDR2 SMNVEV (reference sequence). DNA of the CDR3: TGTGCCAGCAGTTTCGGCCCCCGACCGACAGTTGGCTACACCTTC. Translation: CASSFGPRPTVGYTF.

Note on this clone: Being one base from a much bigger clone, this may be a read error. The chain joins TRBV5-4 to TRBJ2-5, with D possibly being TRBD2 (5 bases). This CDR3 contains 14 residues. Trimming cost V 6 bases and J 4 bases, with 16 bases left between them. Germline lookup yields CDR1 SGHNT and CDR2 YYREEE (reference sequence). The CDR3 reads CASMLRAEGETQYF. CDR3 nucleotide sequence: TGTGCCAGCATGCTGCGGGCAGAAGGAGAGACCCAGTACTTC.

Many counts were recorded for this clone. The chain carries TRBV7-2 and TRBJ2-3; D may be TRBD2 (6 bases). The germline V gene encodes CDR1 SGHTA and CDR2 FQGNSA. The CDR3 covers 14 residues. V was clipped by 5 bases and J by 4 bases, with 13 bases between them. The CDR3 DNA sequence: TGTGCCAGCAGCCAGACACGGAGGGCAGATACGCAGTATTTT. Its protein is CASSQTRRADTQYF. Variable domain in full (rest from reference TRBV7-2 and TRBJ2-3): GAGVSQSPSNKVTEKGKDVELRCDPISGHTALYWYRQSLGQGLEFLIYFQGNSAPDKSGLPSDRFSAERTGGSVSTLTIQRTQQEDSAVYLCASSQTRRADTQYFGPGTRLTVL.

This clone showed up many times. The chain is built from TRBV18 and TRBJ1-2; 8 nucleotides line up with TRBD1. This CDR3 has 15 amino acids. The germline V gene has CDR1 KGHSH and CDR2 LQKENI. The junction had 7 bases not matched to a gene; V was cut back by 1 base and J by 6 bases. CDR3 loop: CASSPLGQGRNGYTF. The CDR3 DNA is TGTGCCAGCTCACCACTCGGACAGGGTAGAAATGGCTACACCTTC.

CDR3 DNA: TGTGCCAGCAGTTACTCGGAGGACTCCTACGAGCAGTACTTC. Its protein product is CASSYSEDSYEQYF. The chain is built from TRBV6-5 and TRBJ2-7, with a possible D match to TRBD2 (5 bases). The CDR3 has 14 amino acids. Trimming cost V 0 bases and J 0 bases, with 6 bases left between them. Germline CDR1 and CDR2: MNHEY and SVGAGI.

This clone was recorded at least ten times. The chain links TRBV7-9 to TRBJ2-7; tentatively, D is TRBD1 (6 bases). Germline loops: CDR1 SEHNR, CDR2 FQNEAQ (reference sequence). V was shortened by 3 bases and J by 6 bases, with 15 bases between the two germline ends. This CDR3 region has 14 residues. CDR3 sequence reads: CASSFVSHRAEQYF. The CDR3 DNA is TGTGCCAGCAGCTTCGTCTCGCACAGGGCCGAGCAGTACTTC. The whole variable domain, filled in from reference TRBV7-9 and TRBJ2-7, reads DTGVSQNPRHKITKRGQNVTFRCDPISEHNRLYWYRQTLGQGPEFLTYFQNEAQLEKSRLLSDRFSAERPKGSFSTLEIQRTEQGDSAMYLCASSFVSHRAEQYFGPGTRLTVT.

The chain couples TRBV24-1 to TRBJ2-1; the D is unclear. V lost 6 bases to trimming and J lost 5 bases, with 16 bases between them. The CDR3 contains 15 residues. Germline CDR1 and CDR2: KGHDR and SFDVKD. In DNA form, the CDR3 reads TGTGCCACCAGTAAACATGGTCCTATCGACAATGAGCAGTTCTTC. Translated, it gives CATSKHGPIDNEQFF.

This clone turned up a few times. This rearrangement joins TRBV6-1 to TRBJ2-7; D gene ambiguous. From germline, CDR1 is MNHNS and CDR2 SASEGT. The V end was cut by 2 bases, the J end by 0 bases, with 11 bases between. The CDR3 sequence is 15 residues long. The CDR3 nucleotides are TGTGCCAGCAGTGAAATCCTGGGCGTCTCCTACGAGCAGTACTTC. This gives the protein CASSEILGVSYEQYF.

V and J are TRBV5-1 and TRBJ2-1; D is possibly TRBD1 (6 bases). From germline, CDR1 is SGHRS and CDR2 YFSETQ. The V gene lost 5 bases and the J gene lost 0 bases, with 12 bases spanning the gap. CDR3 size: 15 residues. Here the CDR3 DNA reads TGCGCCAGCAGTTTCCGACAGGACTCCTACAATGAGCAGTTCTTC. Amino acids: CASSFRQDSYNEQFF.

This chain connects TRBV6-9 to TRBJ1-3; D call uncertain. This CDR3 region has 15 residues. Germline CDR1 MNHGY, CDR2 SVAAGI. Trimming stripped 2 bases from V and 0 bases from J, with 8 bases between. This CDR3 reads CASSYQRASGNTIYF. In nucleotides, the CDR3 is TGTGCCAGCAGTTATCAAAGGGCCTCTGGAAACACCATATATTTT.

This clone was recorded many times. This sequence joins TRBV6-4 and TRBJ1-1; maybe TRBD1 (5 bases). Germline V CDR1 and CDR2: MRHNA, SNTAGT. The CDR3 spans 15 residues. Trimming pared 2 bases from V and 2 bases from J, leaving 12 bases between. CDR3 nucleotides: TGTGCCAGCAGTGACACCGGGACCCTAAACACTGAAGCTTTCTTT. The encoded protein is CASSDTGTLNTEAFF.

The chain joins TRBV5-4 to TRBJ1-2, with 7 bases identical to TRBD1. Germline values: CDR1 SGHNT, CDR2 YYREEE (reference sequence). After removal of 1 base from V and 6 bases from J, the junction contained 12 bases not matched to a gene. CDR3 size: 16 residues. The CDR3 region is CASSLYRGTGDNGYTF. CDR3 sequence (DNA): TGTGCCAGCAGCTTGTATAGGGGCACAGGGGATAATGGCTACACCTTC.

The J gene is TRBJ2-1, the V gene TRBV7-7, with a possible D match to TRBD2 (6 bases). The V end was cut by 5 bases, the J end by 6 bases, with 17 bases between. The CDR3 sequence is 15 residues long. Germline V gene lookup returns CDR1 SSHAT and CDR2 FNYEAQ (reference sequence). In DNA form, the CDR3 reads TGTGCCAGCAGCCCAGCGGGCGCCAACAGCAATGAGCAGTTCTTC. It translates to CASSPAGANSNEQFF.

This clone was seen a few times. CDR3 nucleotides: TGTGCCGGTCACAGGGATCATAATGAAAAACTGTTTTTT. This encodes CAGHRDHNEKLFF. The chain joins TRBV2 to TRBJ1-4, with D possibly TRBD1 on 6 matching bases. V was shortened by 11 bases and J by 4 bases, with 14 bases between the two germline ends. Germline CDR1 SNHLY, CDR2 FYNNEI. The CDR3 is 13 residues long.

The chain employs TRBV10-3 and TRBJ2-7; D unclear. The V gene lost 7 bases and the J gene lost 1 base, with 11 bases spanning the gap. The CDR3 spans 13 residues. Germline assignment: CDR1 ENHRY and CDR2 SYGVKD. The chain's CDR3 is CAITDSLSYEQYF. CDR3 coding DNA: TGTGCCATCACCGACTCCCTGTCCTACGAGCAGTACTTC.

This sequence joins TRBV6-2 or TRBV6-3 and TRBJ1-5; 8 nucleotides match TRBD1. Germline CDR1 reads MNHEY; CDR2 reads SVGEGT. This CDR3 has 14 amino acids. With 5 bases clipped from V and 4 bases from J, the junction kept 4 bases outside the gene matches. CDR3 protein: CASSKGQENQPQHF. Written as DNA, the CDR3 is TGTGCCAGCAGTAAGGGACAGGAGAATCAGCCCCAGCATTTT.

This chain connects TRBV2 to TRBJ2-5; no firm D call. V gave up 1 base and J gave up 0 bases, with 12 bases separating them. The CDR3 runs to 16 residues. CDR1 and CDR2 (germline): SNHLY, FYNNEI. CDR3 sequence reads: CASSEGQNSYQETQYF. CDR3 in DNA: TGTGCCAGCAGTGAAGGGCAGAACTCGTACCAAGAGACCCAGTACTTC.

The chain has TRBV5-5 and TRBJ2-7; D perhaps matches TRBD2 (5 bases). Deletions cut 6 bases from V and 6 bases from J, with 10 bases between. This CDR3 is 11 amino acids long. Germline loops: CDR1 SGHKS, CDR2 YYEKEE (reference sequence). Here the CDR3 DNA reads TGTGCCAGCAACTTAGCGATCGAGCAGTACTTC. This encodes CASNLAIEQYF.

The chain is built from TRBV10-2 and TRBJ1-1, with a possible D match to TRBD1 (5 bases). CDR3 length: 13 residues. V dropped 4 bases and J dropped 3 bases, with 9 bases sitting between them. Germline V gene lookup returns CDR1 WSHSY and CDR2 SAAADI. CDR3 DNA: TGCGCCAGCAGTGTTACAGGTTACACTGAAGCTTTCTTT. Translation: CASSVTGYTEAFF.

This clone is labeled as medium-sized. This chain uses TRBV27 with TRBJ2-7, with a possible D match to TRBD1 (6 bases). CDR3 size: 14 residues. With 8 bases removed from V and 4 bases from J, the gap between germline ends came to 18 bases. Germline V CDR1 and CDR2: MNHEY, SMNVEV (reference sequence). For the CDR3, the DNA is TGTGCCAGCTCCCCTTCCAGGGGTGGGTACGAGCAGTACTTC. Translation gives CASSPSRGGYEQYF.

The J gene is TRBJ2-6, the V gene TRBV11-2; D remains unclear. This CDR3 comprises 19 residues. Germline CDR1 reads SGHAT; CDR2 reads FQNNGV. Trimming removed 4 bases at V and 0 bases at J, with 19 bases between. The CDR3 DNA is TGTGCCAGCAGCTCGCCGTCTACAATCACCAGCTCTGGGGCCAACGTCCTGACTTTC. It encodes CASSSPSTITSSGANVLTF.